This T cell receptor (beta chain) originates from a study of shared clonotypes between healthy human individuals. TCRdb's copy holds only in-frame clones and misses some; the assay was immunoSEQ multiplex PCR. The table has over a million clones, roughly 96% seen once; the top ten hold roughly 1.1%. From germline, CDR1 is SGHRS and CDR2 YFSETQ. This CDR3 region has 14 residues. V was clipped by 0 bases and J by 4 bases, with 10 bases between them. The chain carries TRBV5-1 and TRBJ1-1; tentative D call: TRBD1 (5 bases). The sequencing input was naive CD4+ T cells sorted from blood. The sample's subset: CD45RA+ positively selected. The TCR comes from a man aged 25-45 years in good health. The CDR3 is CASSLGHGGTEAFF. In DNA form, the CDR3 reads TGCGCCAGCAGCTTGGGCCACGGGGGCACTGAAGCTTTCTTT.